Below, 21 T cell receptor beta chains from the same sample are listed, as sequenced in a study of PD-1 blockade in classical Hodgkin lymphoma. Each of the patients experienced relapse following autologous stem cell transplantation, and their brentuximab vedotin exposure differed. The table came from immunoSEQ multiplex PCR; TCRdb's copy has only in-frame clones and leaves some out. This sample has 70,000 or so clones, with about 92% found just once. Specimen: peripheral blood mononuclear cells (PBMCs), collected at baseline. Source of these receptors: a human donor with classical Hodgkin lymphoma.

The genes are TRBV28 and TRBJ2-4, with 7 bases fitting TRBD2. The CDR3 is made up of 16 amino acids. CDR1 MDHEN and CDR2 SYDVKM come from the germline V gene. The ends lost 3 bases at V and 0 bases at J; junction bases unmatched: 5. CDR3 in DNA: TGTGCCAGCAGTTTTTTAGCGGGTAAAGCCAAAAACATTCAGTACTTC. It yields the protein CASSFLAGKAKNIQYF.

The chain uses TRBV7-2 and TRBJ1-2, with a weak D call TRBD1 (5 bases). Trimming removed 5 bases at V and 8 bases at J, with 15 bases between. Germline values: CDR1 SGHTA, CDR2 FQGNSA. The CDR3 sequence is 13 residues long. In nucleotides, the CDR3 is TGTGCCAGCAGCCCGGGGGGGTCGAGGGGCTACACCTTC. It specifies CASSPGGSRGYTF.

This chain connects TRBV4-2 to TRBJ2-1; the D gene is possibly TRBD2 (6 bases). Looked up from germline, CDR1 is LGHNA and CDR2 is YNFKEQ. The ends were cut back, 1 base at V and 8 bases at J, with 15 bases in the middle. This CDR3 has 15 amino acids. The CDR3 region has the DNA TGTGCCAGCAGCCAAGTCGCGGGGTATACGCATGAGCAGTTCTTC. This encodes CASSQVAGYTHEQFF.

The V gene is TRBV27, the J gene TRBJ1-1; D not resolved. The CDR3 length is 11 residues. The V gene's germline CDR1 is MNHEY and CDR2 SMNVEV (reference sequence). The V end was cut by 7 bases, the J end by 0 bases, with 3 bases between. This CDR3 is CASKMNTEAFF. In DNA, the CDR3 is TGTGCCAGCAAGATGAACACTGAAGCTTTCTTT.

The V gene is TRBV18, the J gene TRBJ2-2; D might be TRBD2 (5 bases). Per the germline V gene, CDR1 is KGHSH and CDR2 is LQKENI. With 2 bases removed from V and 1 base from J, the gap between germline ends came to 11 bases. There are 16 residues in the CDR3. CDR3 protein: CASSPSSGENTGELFF. Here the CDR3 DNA reads TGTGCCAGCTCACCATCCTCCGGGGAGAACACCGGGGAGCTGTTTTTT.

This chain uses TRBV28 with TRBJ2-7; 7 bases agree with TRBD2. CDR1 MDHEN and CDR2 SYDVKM come from the germline V gene. The ends lost 4 bases at V and 2 bases at J; junction bases unmatched: 14. This CDR3 has 17 residues. The CDR3 DNA is TGTGCCAGCAGTTCTATCCCCGCTGAGCGGGGACCCTACGAGCAGTACTTC. Protein product: CASSSIPAERGPYEQYF.

V gene TRBV2 combines with J gene TRBJ2-5, with 8 bases aligning to TRBD1. This CDR3 spans 14 amino acids. Losses at the gene ends were 5 bases for V and 7 bases for J; bases not matched to a gene: 9. Germline V CDR1 and CDR2: SNHLY, FYNNEI. The CDR3 coding sequence is TGTGCCAGCAGTATCGGACAGGGCGCGTCGACCCAGTACTTC. Amino acids: CASSIGQGASTQYF.

This rearrangement joins TRBV13 to TRBJ2-1; 13 nucleotides align to TRBD2. Germline loops: CDR1 PRHDT, CDR2 FYEKMQ (reference sequence). V shed 4 bases and J 2 bases; nucleotides not matched to a gene: 2. This CDR3 is 16 amino acids long. CDR3 DNA sequence: TGTGCCAGCAGCTCAGGACTAGCGGGGGCCTACAATGAGCAGTTCTTC. Translated, it gives CASSSGLAGAYNEQFF.

The rearrangement uses TRBV7-2 and TRBJ1-2; no reliable D call. Trimming removed 1 base at V and 2 bases at J, with 5 bases between. This CDR3 contains 13 residues. Germline V gives CDR1 SGHTA, CDR2 FQGNSA. CDR3 protein: CASSLGGNYGYTF. The CDR3 DNA sequence: TGTGCCAGCAGCTTAGGAGGGAACTATGGCTACACCTTC.

This clone showed up just once. V usage is TRBV7-2 and J usage is TRBJ2-7; TRBD1 or TRBD2 may be the D gene (6 bases each). V lost 4 bases and J 3 bases, leaving 16 bases between the germline ends. The CDR3 is 15 amino acids. Germline V gene sequence: CDR1 SGHTA, CDR2 FQGNSA. CDR3: CASSSDWGAYYEQYF. Written as DNA, the CDR3 is TGTGCCAGCAGCTCGGACTGGGGGGCTTACTACGAGCAGTACTTC.

The rearrangement joins TRBV4-3 to TRBJ2-7; weak D call: TRBD1 (6 bases). Trimming removed 0 bases from V and 0 bases from J, with 9 bases in between. CDR1 and CDR2 (germline): LGHNA, YSLEER. CDR3 length equals 15 residues. The CDR3, as DNA: TGCGCCAGCAGCCAAGATGAGGGGGACTCCTACGAGCAGTACTTC. This sequence encodes CASSQDEGDSYEQYF.

This clone appeared a few times. The J gene is TRBJ2-3, the V gene TRBV6-5, with D hard to call. CDR1 is MNHEY, CDR2 SVGAGI, per germline. Trimming shortened V by 6 bases and J by 14 bases, and 18 bases separated the two germline ends. The CDR3 contains 12 residues. DNA of the CDR3: TGTGCCAGCAGAACGGGCCTAGGAAAGCCGTATTTT. Translation gives CASRTGLGKPYF.

CDR3 in amino acids: CASRQTRGYGDEQYF. The CDR3 bases are TGTGCCAGCAGACAAACCCGGGGGTACGGGGACGAGCAGTACTTC. V and J are TRBV6-5 and TRBJ2-7; perhaps TRBD2 as D (6 bases). Germline CDR1 and CDR2: MNHEY and SVGAGI. This CDR3 is built from 15 residues. The ends were cut back, 6 bases at V and 5 bases at J, with 20 bases in the middle.

This clone came up a few times. The chain recombines TRBV6-5 with TRBJ2-5; 11 bases are a match to TRBD2. Trimming took 7 bases from V and 7 from J; bases not matched to a gene: 8. Germline V gene data show CDR1 as MNHEY and CDR2 as SVGAGI. The CDR3 sequence is 14 residues long. For the CDR3, the DNA is TGTGCCAGCACACTAGCGGGAGACGTGGGGACCCAGTACTTC. It specifies CASTLAGDVGTQYF.

The rearrangement uses TRBV5-3 and TRBJ2-7, with 12 bases lining up with TRBD2. TRBV5-3 is marked as an open reading frame, function uncertain. The J segment lost 4 bases and the V segment lost 3 bases, leaving 14 bases of the junction unmatched. This CDR3 comprises 18 residues. CDR3: CARSSWTSGDSAVYEQYF. In nucleotides, the CDR3 is TGTGCCAGAAGCTCTTGGACTAGCGGGGACAGTGCCGTTTACGAGCAGTACTTC.

The chain couples TRBV9 to TRBJ2-3; 8 bases align to TRBD1. Germline V gives CDR1 SGDLS, CDR2 YYNGEE. The CDR3 runs to 16 residues. Germline trimming cut 3 bases from V and 0 bases from J; bases unmatched to any gene: 6. CDR3 sequence reads: CASSDGTGLSTDTQYF. The CDR3 nucleotides read TGTGCCAGCAGCGACGGGACAGGCCTTAGCACAGATACGCAGTATTTT.

Here the CDR3 DNA reads TGTGCCACTAGCCTTTATGGACAGGGCAACACCGGGGAGCTGTTTTTT. Its protein product is CATSLYGQGNTGELFF. The chain is built from TRBV2 and TRBJ2-2, with 8 bases identical to TRBD1. Germline V lookup: CDR1 SNHLY, CDR2 FYNNEI. This CDR3 is 16 amino acids long. V shed 10 bases and J 2 bases; nucleotides not matched to a gene: 12.

The chain is built from TRBV9 and TRBJ2-3; 7 bases map to TRBD2. With V trimmed by 4 bases and J by 4 bases, 18 bases remained unmatched. This CDR3 contains 18 residues. The germline CDR1 and CDR2 sequences are SGDLS and YYNGEE. The CDR3, as DNA: TGTGCCAGCAGCCACCCAGTGGGGACTACCATTGTCCCAGATACGCAGTATTTT. Translation gives CASSHPVGTTIVPDTQYF.

The rearrangement uses TRBV2 and TRBJ2-2; 9 bases line up with TRBD1. V gave up 7 bases and J gave up 4 bases; unmatched junction bases: 7. Germline CDR1 is SNHLY and CDR2 is FYNNEI. The CDR3 is made up of 15 amino acids. CDR3 loop: CASNQQGAGTGELFF. DNA of the CDR3: TGTGCCAGCAACCAACAGGGGGCGGGCACCGGGGAGCTGTTTTTT.

The gene calls are TRBV9 and TRBJ2-3, with a possible D match to TRBD2 (6 bases). Germline assignment: CDR1 SGDLS and CDR2 YYNGEE. Trimming stripped 2 bases from V and 4 bases from J, with 20 bases between. This CDR3 has 17 residues. CDR3 DNA: TGTGCCAGCAGCGTGGGTATGTACGGGGGAGCATCAGATACGCAGTATTTT. Its protein is CASSVGMYGGASDTQYF.

This chain joins TRBV27 and TRBJ2-7, with TRBD2 identical over 9 bases. Germline-derived CDR1 and CDR2 are MNHEY and SMNVEV (reference sequence). The length of the CDR3 is 14 residues. The V segment lost 6 bases and the J segment 7 bases; nucleotides outside the gene matches: 10. The CDR3 DNA reads TGTGCCAGCAGGATATTAGCGGGAGAATCAGAGCAGTACTTC. This translates into CASRILAGESEQYF.